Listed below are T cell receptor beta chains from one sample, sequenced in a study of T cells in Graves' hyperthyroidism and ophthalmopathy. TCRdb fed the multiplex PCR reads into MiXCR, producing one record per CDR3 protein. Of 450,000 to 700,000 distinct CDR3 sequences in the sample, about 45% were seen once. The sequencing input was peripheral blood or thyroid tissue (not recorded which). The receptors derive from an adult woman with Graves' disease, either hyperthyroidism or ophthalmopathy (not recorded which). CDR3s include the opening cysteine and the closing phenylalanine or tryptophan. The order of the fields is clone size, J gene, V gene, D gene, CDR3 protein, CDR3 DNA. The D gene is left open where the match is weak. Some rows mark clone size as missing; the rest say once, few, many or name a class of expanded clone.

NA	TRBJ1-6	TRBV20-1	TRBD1	CSATRTGYNSPLHF	TGCAGTGCTACAAGGACAGGCTATAATTCACCCCTCCACTTT
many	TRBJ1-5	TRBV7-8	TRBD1	CASSFNRGGLNQPQHF	TGTGCCAGCAGCTTTAACAGGGGAGGGTTAAATCAGCCCCAGCATTTT
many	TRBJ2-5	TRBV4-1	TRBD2	CASSRGTSGGGETQYF	TGCGCCAGCAGCCGAGGGACTAGCGGGGGAGGAGAGACCCAGTACTTC
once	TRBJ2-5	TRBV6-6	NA	CASSSQQNQYF	TGTGCCAGCAGTTCGCAGCAGAATCAGTACTTC
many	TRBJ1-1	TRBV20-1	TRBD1	CSAGDSLGVLYTEAFF	TGCAGTGCTGGGGACAGTTTGGGTGTTTTGTACACTGAAGCTTTCTTT
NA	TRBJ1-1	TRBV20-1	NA	CSAREVRVGGTEAFF	TGCAGTGCTAGAGAGGTCAGGGTGGGGGGCACTGAAGCTTTCTTT
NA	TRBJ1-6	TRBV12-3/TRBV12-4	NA	CASSSTRDSPLHF	TGTGCCAGCAGCTCCACGCGAGATTCACCCCTCCACTTT
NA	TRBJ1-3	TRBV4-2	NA	CASSQDHSSGNTIYF	TGTGCCAGCAGCCAAGATCACAGCTCTGGAAACACCATATATTTT
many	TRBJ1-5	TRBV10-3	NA	CATQGQEDQPQHF	TGTGCCACCCAGGGGCAGGAGGATCAGCCCCAGCATTTT
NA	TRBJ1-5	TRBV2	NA	CASSDEGDQPQHF	TGTGCCAGCAGTGACGAGGGGGATCAGCCCCAGCATTTT
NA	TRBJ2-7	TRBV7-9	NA	CASSFAVPGFHEQYF	TGTGCCAGCAGCTTTGCGGTTCCGGGGTTCCACGAGCAGTACTTC
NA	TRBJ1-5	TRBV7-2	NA	CASTELSKETQHF	TGTGCCAGTACGGAGCTTTCAAAGGAGACCCAGCATTTT
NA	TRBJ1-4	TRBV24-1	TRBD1	CATSETGVKLFF	TGTGCCACCAGTGAAACAGGGGTAAAACTGTTTTTT
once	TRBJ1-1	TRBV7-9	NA	CASSPRPANAEAFF	TGCGCCAGCAGCCCTAGGCCCGCTAACGCTGAAGCTTTCTTT
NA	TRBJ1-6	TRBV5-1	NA	CASSSQGSDSPLHF	TGCGCCAGCAGCTCTCAAGGGAGTGATTCACCCCTCCACTTT
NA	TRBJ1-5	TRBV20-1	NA	CSARERDGSNQPQHF	TGCAGTGCTAGAGAGCGGGACGGTAGCAATCAGCCCCAGCATTTT
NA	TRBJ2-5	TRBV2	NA	CASTESAQKTQYF	TGTGCCAGCACCGAAAGTGCTCAAAAAACCCAGTACTTC
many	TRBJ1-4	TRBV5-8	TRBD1	CASSRQGGTTNEKLFF	TGTGCCAGCAGCAGACAGGGGGGAACAACTAATGAAAAACTGTTTTTT
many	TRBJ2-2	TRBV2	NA	CASTLARTGELFF	TGTGCCAGCACGCTAGCAAGGACCGGGGAGCTGTTTTTT
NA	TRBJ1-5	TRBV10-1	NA	CASIIDRSNQPQHF	TGTGCCAGCATCATCGACAGGAGCAATCAGCCCCAGCATTTT
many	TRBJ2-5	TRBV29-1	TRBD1	CSVERQGTKTQYF	TGCAGCGTTGAGAGACAGGGTACGAAGACCCAGTACTTC
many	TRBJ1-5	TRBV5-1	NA	CASSTDRNQPQHF	TGCGCCAGCAGCACGGACCGCAATCAGCCCCAGCATTTT
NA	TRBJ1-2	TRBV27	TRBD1	CASRTGAGNYGYTF	TGTGCCAGCAGGACAGGGGCGGGAAACTATGGCTACACCTTC
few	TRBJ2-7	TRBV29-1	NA	CSVGGRDLAYEQYF	TGCAGCGTTGGCGGTAGGGATTTAGCCTACGAGCAGTACTTC
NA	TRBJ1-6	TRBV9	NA	CASSVEGGGTLHF	TGTGCCAGCAGCGTAGAAGGTGGGGGCACCCTCCACTTT
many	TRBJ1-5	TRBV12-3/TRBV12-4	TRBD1	CASRGQGNQPQHF	TGTGCCAGCAGAGGACAGGGGAATCAGCCCCAGCATTTT
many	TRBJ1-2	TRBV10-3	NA	CAISESPGNYGYTF	TGTGCCATCAGTGAGTCCCCAGGAAACTATGGCTACACCTTC
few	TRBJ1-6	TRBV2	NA	CASSAGVSNSPLHF	TGTGCCAGCAGTGCAGGGGTGTCCAATTCACCCCTCCACTTT
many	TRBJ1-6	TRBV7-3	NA	CASSPGPNSPLHF	TGTGCCAGCAGCCCCGGACCAAATTCACCCCTCCACTTT
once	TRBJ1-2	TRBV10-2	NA	CASRNDQSRYGYTF	TGTGCCAGCAGGAACGACCAGAGCCGTTATGGCTACACCTTC
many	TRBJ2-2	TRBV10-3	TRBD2	CATQRESTGELFF	TGTGCCACCCAGCGGGAGAGCACCGGGGAGCTGTTTTTT
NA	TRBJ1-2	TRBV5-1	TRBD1	CASSQNGQGLTYGYTF	TGCGCCAGCAGCCAAAACGGACAGGGTTTGACCTATGGCTACACCTTC
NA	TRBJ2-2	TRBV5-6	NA	CASRRDGPTGELFF	TGTGCCAGCAGGCGGGACGGACCTACCGGGGAGCTGTTTTTT
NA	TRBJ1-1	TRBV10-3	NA	CAISESVRMNTEAFF	TGTGCCATCAGTGAGTCGGTCAGGATGAACACTGAAGCTTTCTTT
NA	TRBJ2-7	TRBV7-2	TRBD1	CASSLGSETGDFEQYF	TGTGCCAGCAGCTTAGGGTCCGAGACAGGGGATTTTGAGCAGTACTTC
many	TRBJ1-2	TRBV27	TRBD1	CASSSNRGLGYTF	TGTGCCAGCAGTTCAAACAGGGGGCTTGGCTACACCTTC
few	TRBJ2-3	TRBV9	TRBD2	CASSRAGVTDTQYF	TGTGCCAGCAGCCGCGCGGGAGTAACAGATACGCAGTATTTT
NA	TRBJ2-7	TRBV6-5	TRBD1	CAVGGRGQYEQYF	TGTGCCGTGGGGGGCAGGGGGCAATACGAGCAGTACTTC
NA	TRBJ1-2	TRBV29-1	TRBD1	CSVEDPFPPVTGGLSANTF	TGCAGCGTTGAAGATCCGTTTCCCCCGGTGACAGGGGGCTTGTCGGCTAACACCTTC
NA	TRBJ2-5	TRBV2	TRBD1	CASRDRTQETQYF	TGTGCCAGCAGGGACAGGACACAAGAGACCCAGTACTTC
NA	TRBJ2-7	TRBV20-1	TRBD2	CSAIPTSGRTYEQYF	TGCAGTGCTATTCCGACTAGCGGGAGGACCTACGAGCAGTACTTC
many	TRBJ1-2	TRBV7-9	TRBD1	CASSLWDRGLPYTF	TGTGCCAGCAGCCTGTGGGACAGGGGACTTCCCTACACCTTC
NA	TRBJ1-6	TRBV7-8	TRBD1	CASSSRDSPNSPLHF	TGTGCCAGCAGTTCACGGGACAGTCCCAATTCACCCCTCCACTTT
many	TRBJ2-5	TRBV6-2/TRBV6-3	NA	CASSRDAQETQYF	TGTGCCAGCAGCCGTGACGCCCAAGAGACCCAGTACTTC
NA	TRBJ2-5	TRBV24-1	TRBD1	CATSDGHRGETQYF	TGTGCCACCAGTGATGGGCACAGGGGAGAGACCCAGTACTTC
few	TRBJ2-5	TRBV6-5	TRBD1	CASSSQGMMETQYF	TGTGCCAGCAGTTCACAGGGGATGATGGAGACCCAGTACTTC
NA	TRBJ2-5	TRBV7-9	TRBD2	CASSTSTSGRIGATQYF	TGTGCCAGCAGCACCTCGACTAGCGGGAGAATCGGAGCTACCCAGTACTTC
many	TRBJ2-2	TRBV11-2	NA	CASSLMGGELFF	TGTGCCAGCAGCTTAATGGGCGGGGAGCTGTTTTTT
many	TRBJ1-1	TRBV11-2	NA	CASSPGEGTEAFF	TGTGCCAGCAGTCCAGGGGAGGGAACTGAAGCTTTCTTT
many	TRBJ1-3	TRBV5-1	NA	CASSGGDPNSGNTIYF	TGCGCCAGCAGCGGGGGAGATCCCAACTCTGGAAACACCATATATTTT
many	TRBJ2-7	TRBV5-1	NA	CASSLARGPEQYF	TGCGCCAGCAGCCTAGCCAGGGGCCCCGAGCAGTACTTC
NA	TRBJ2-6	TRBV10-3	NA	CAISEEGMSSGANVLTF	TGTGCCATCAGTGAGGAGGGGATGAGCTCTGGGGCCAACGTCCTGACTTTC
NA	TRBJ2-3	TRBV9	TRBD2	CASSVRGLAGGPQDTQYF	TGTGCCAGCAGCGTGAGAGGACTAGCGGGAGGGCCCCAAGATACGCAGTATTTT
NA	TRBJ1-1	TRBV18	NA	CASSPGGSMNTEAFF	TGTGCCAGCTCACCAGGGGGGAGTATGAACACTGAAGCTTTCTTT
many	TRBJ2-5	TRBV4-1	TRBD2	CASSQGGGREWTWTQYF	TGTGCCAGCAGCCAAGGGGGCGGGAGGGAGTGGACGTGGACCCAGTACTTC
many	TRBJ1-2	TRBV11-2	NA	CASPKLTDGYTF	TGTGCCAGCCCGAAGTTGACGGATGGCTACACCTTC
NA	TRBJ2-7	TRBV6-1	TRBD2	CASSPVTGGNYEQYF	TGTGCCAGCTCACCAGTAACGGGGGGGAACTACGAGCAGTACTTC
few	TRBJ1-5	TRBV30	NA	CAWNRDGKNQPQHF	TGTGCCTGGAACAGGGACGGTAAAAATCAGCCCCAGCATTTT
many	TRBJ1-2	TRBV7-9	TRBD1	CASSLHPGQGAYSGYTF	TGTGCCAGCAGCTTGCATCCGGGACAGGGGGCCTATAGTGGCTACACCTTC